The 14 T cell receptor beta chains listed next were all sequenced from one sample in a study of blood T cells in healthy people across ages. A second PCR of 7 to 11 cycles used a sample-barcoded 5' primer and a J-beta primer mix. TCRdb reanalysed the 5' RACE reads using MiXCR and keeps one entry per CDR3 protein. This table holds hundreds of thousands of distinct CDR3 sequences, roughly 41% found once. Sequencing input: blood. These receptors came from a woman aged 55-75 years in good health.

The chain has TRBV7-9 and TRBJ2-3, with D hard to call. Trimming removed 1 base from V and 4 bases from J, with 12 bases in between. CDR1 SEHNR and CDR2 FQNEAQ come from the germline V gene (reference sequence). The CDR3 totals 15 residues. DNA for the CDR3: TGTGCCAGCAGCTTAGGAACCCTGAGGTCAGATACGCAGTATTTT. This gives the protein CASSLGTLRSDTQYF.

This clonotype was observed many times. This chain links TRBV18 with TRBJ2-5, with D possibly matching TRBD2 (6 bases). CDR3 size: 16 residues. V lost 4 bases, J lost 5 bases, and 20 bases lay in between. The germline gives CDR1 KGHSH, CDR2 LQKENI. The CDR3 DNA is TGTGCCAGCTCACTAAAAATAGCGGATCTACTGGAGACCCAGTACTTC. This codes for CASSLKIADLLETQYF.

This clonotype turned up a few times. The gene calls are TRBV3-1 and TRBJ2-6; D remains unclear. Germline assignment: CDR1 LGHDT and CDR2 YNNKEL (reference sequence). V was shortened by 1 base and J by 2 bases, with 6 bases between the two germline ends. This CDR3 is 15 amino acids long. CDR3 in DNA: TGTGCCAGCAGCCAAGCCCTAACTGGGGCCAACGTCCTGACTTTC. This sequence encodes CASSQALTGANVLTF. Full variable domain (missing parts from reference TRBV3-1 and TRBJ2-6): DTAVSQTPKYLVTQMGNDKSIKCEQNLGHDTMYWYKQDSKKFLKIMFSYNNKELIINETVPNRFSPKSPDKAHLNLHINSLELGDSAVYFCASSQALTGANVLTFGAGSRLTVL.

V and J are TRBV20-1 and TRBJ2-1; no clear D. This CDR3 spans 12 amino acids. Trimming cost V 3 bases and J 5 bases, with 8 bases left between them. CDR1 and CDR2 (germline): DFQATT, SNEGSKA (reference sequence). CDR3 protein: CSARLSNNEQFF. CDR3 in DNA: TGCAGTGCTAGGCTATCGAACAATGAGCAGTTCTTC.

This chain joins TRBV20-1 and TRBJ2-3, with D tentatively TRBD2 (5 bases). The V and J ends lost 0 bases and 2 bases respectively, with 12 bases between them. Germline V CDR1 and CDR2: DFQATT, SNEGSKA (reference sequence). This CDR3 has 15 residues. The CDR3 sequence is CSAREGSGYTDTQYF. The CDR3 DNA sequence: TGCAGTGCTAGAGAAGGAAGCGGTTACACAGATACGCAGTATTTT.

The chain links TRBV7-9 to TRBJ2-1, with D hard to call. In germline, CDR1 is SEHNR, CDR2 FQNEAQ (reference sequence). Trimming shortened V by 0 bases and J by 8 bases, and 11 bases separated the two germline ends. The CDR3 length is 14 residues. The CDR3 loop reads CASSLAAIADEQFF. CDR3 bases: TGTGCCAGCAGCTTAGCAGCGATAGCAGATGAGCAGTTCTTC.

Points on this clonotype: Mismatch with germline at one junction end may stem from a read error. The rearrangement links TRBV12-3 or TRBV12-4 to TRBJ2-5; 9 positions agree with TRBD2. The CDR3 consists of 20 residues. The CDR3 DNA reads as TGTGTCAGCATCGCCCGCATGGTTAGCGGGAGAGGGGGGGACCAAGAGACCCAGTACTTC. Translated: CVSIARMVSGRGGDQETQYF.

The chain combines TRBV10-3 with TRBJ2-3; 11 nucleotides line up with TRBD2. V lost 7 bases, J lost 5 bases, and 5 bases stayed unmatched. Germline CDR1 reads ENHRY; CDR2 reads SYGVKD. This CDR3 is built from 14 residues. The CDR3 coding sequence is TGTGCCATCAATAGCGGGGGGGCCGTAGATACGCAGTATTTT. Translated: CAINSGGAVDTQYF.

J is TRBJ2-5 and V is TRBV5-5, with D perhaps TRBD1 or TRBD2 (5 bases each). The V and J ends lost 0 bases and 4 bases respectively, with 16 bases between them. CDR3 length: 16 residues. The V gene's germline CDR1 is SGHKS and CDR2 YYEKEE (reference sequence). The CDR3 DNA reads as TGTGCCAGCAGCTTGGCGGGGAGTCTGGGGGTAGAGACCCAGTACTTC. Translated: CASSLAGSLGVETQYF. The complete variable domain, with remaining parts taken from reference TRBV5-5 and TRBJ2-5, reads DAGVTQSPTHLIKTRGQQVTLRCSPISGHKSVSWYQQVLGQGPQFIFQYYEKEERGRGNFPDRFSARQFPNYSSELNVNALLLGDSALYLCASSLAGSLGVETQYFGPGTRLLVL.

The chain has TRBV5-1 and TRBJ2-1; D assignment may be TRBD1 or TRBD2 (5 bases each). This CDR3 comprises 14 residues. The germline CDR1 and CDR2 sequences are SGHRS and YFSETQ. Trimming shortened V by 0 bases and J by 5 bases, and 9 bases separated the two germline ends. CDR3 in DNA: TGCGCCAGCAGCTTGGGGGGACGTGACAATGAGCAGTTCTTC. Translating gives CASSLGGRDNEQFF.

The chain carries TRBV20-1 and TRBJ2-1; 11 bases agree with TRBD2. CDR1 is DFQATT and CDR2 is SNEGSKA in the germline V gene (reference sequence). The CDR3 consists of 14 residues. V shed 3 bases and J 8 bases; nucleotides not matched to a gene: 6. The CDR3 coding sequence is TGCAGTGCTAGGGGTAGCGGGGGGGCCTATGAGCAGTTCTTC. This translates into CSARGSGGAYEQFF.

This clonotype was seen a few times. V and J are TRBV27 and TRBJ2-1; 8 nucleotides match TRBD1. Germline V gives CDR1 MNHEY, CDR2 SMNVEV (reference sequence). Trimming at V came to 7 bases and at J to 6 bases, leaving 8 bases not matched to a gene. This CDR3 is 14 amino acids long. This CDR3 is CASTRTGSVNEQFF. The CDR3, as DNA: TGTGCCAGCACAAGGACAGGGTCGGTCAATGAGCAGTTCTTC.

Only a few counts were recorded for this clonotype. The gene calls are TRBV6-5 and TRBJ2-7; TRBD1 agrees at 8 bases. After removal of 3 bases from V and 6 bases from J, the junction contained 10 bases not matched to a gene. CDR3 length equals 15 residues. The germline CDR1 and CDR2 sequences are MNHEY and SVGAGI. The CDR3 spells CASSYWTGIVSEQYF. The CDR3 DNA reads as TGTGCCAGCAGTTATTGGACAGGGATTGTAAGCGAGCAGTACTTC.

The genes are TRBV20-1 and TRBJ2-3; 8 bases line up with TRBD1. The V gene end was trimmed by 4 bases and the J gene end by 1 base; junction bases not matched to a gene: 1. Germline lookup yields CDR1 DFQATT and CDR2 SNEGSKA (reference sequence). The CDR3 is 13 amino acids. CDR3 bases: TGCAGTGCTACGGACAGGGGCACAGATACGCAGTATTTT. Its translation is CSATDRGTDTQYF.